This T cell receptor beta chain appears in the sequencing data of a study of blood T cell repertoires in COVID-19. Study processing details: Estimation of nucleated cell counts relied on the amplification of reference gene primers. Generated by immunoSEQ multiplex PCR, the TCRdb table keeps only in-frame clones and is missing some. That table is the source of V, J and clone size, and D and trimming were worked out from the DNA. The sample has over 250,000 clones, over 85% seen once. The participants were between roughly 18 and 90 years old and came from about two dozen US areas. The recovered donors of Cohort 3 showed two negative PCRs, clearance, or symptom resolution. The germline V gene encodes CDR1 KGHDR and CDR2 SFDVKD. The trim removed 4 bases at V and 0 bases at J, leaving 5 bases unmatched. The CDR3 consists of 15 residues.

V and J are TRBV24-1 and TRBJ2-7; the match to TRBD1 covers 7 bases. This clonotype originated in a woman aged 55-69 years who had recovered from COVID-19. Source material: PBMCs or T cells enriched from blood (not recorded which). CDR3 coding DNA: TGTGCCACCAGTGACTCCGGGACAGTCTCCTACGAGCAGTACTTC. It specifies CATSDSGTVSYEQYF.